The 21 T cell receptor beta chains reported below all come from one sample, sequenced in a study of blood T cell repertoires in COVID-19. Some clones are missing from TCRdb's copy, which holds only in-frame ones; the method was immunoSEQ multiplex PCR. The table lists approximately 70,000 clones, 88% of them singletons. Sequenced input: peripheral blood. These receptors were collected from a human donor in a cohort sampled during active COVID-19.

The chain links TRBV3-1 (or the pseudogene TRBV3-2) to TRBJ1-2; D unresolved. The V gene lost 1 base and the J gene lost 8 bases, with 17 bases spanning the gap. The CDR3 is 15 residues long. From germline, CDR1 is LGHDT and CDR2 YNNKEL (reference sequence). The CDR3: CASSQAAFGVRGYTF. CDR3 nucleotide sequence: TGTGCCAGCAGCCAAGCCGCTTTCGGGGTGCGCGGCTACACCTTC.

V is TRBV30 and J is TRBJ2-1, with 7 bases identical to TRBD2. CDR1 GTSNPN and CDR2 SVGIG come from the germline V gene (reference sequence). V was pared by 4 bases and J by 8 bases, with 8 bases of the junction left unmatched. The CDR3 is 13 residues long. CDR3 coding DNA: TGTGCCTGGAATGGCGGGAGCATGTATGAGCAGTTCTTC. Protein: CAWNGGSMYEQFF.

This chain uses TRBV10-3 with TRBJ2-3; 12 bases map to TRBD2. The ends lost 4 bases at V and 2 bases at J; junction bases unmatched: 4. The CDR3 is 16 residues long. CDR1 ENHRY and CDR2 SYGVKD come from the germline V gene. In DNA form, the CDR3 reads TGTGCCATCAGTGCCAGGACTAGCGGGACCACAGATACGCAGTATTTT. Translating gives CAISARTSGTTDTQYF.

As for this clone: This sample includes further DNA sequences coding for the same CDR3. This chain links TRBV5-1 with TRBJ1-1; D ambiguous. The CDR3 spans 12 residues. CDR1 is SGHRS and CDR2 is YFSETQ in the germline V gene. Trimming took 2 bases from V and 8 from J, leaving 10 bases between them. DNA of the CDR3: TGCGCCAGCAGCTTAGAGGGTTCAGAAGCTTTCTTT. Translation gives CASSLEGSEAFF.

The V gene is TRBV12-2, the J gene TRBJ2-7; the table's TRBD2 call for D was not verified on the DNA. TRBV12-2 represents a pseudogene. This CDR3 is 16 amino acids long. CDR3 protein: CASRLGGGRRTYEQYF. The CDR3 nucleotides are TGTGCAAGTCGCTTAGGCGGGGGGCGGAGAACCTACGAGCAGTACTTC.

The chain carries TRBV5-6 and TRBJ1-3, with 7 bases lining up with TRBD1. CDR1 and CDR2 (germline): SGHDT, YYEEEE. The CDR3 extends over 16 amino acids. Trimming cost V 0 bases and J 1 base; bases outside gene matches: 4. The CDR3 sequence: CASSLEEGASGNTIYF. The CDR3 nucleotides read TGTGCCAGCAGCTTGGAAGAGGGGGCGTCTGGAAACACCATATATTTT.

The chain uses TRBV10-1 and TRBJ2-3, with 7 bases fitting TRBD2. Germline loops: CDR1 WNHNN, CDR2 SYGVQD (reference sequence). J was trimmed by 4 bases and V by 3 bases; bases with no gene match: 4. The CDR3 covers 14 residues. The CDR3 bases are TGCGCCAGCAGTGAAACTAGCGTAGCAGATACGCAGTATTTT. Its protein product is CASSETSVADTQYF.

The rearrangement joins TRBV7-9 to TRBJ2-7; 9 nucleotides agree with TRBD2. The germline gives CDR1 SEHNR, CDR2 FQNEAQ (reference sequence). Trimming removed 5 bases from V and 0 bases from J; junction bases left unmatched: 8. CDR3 length: 16 amino acids. Here the CDR3 DNA reads TGTGCCAGCAGCGACTCTAGCGGGATTAGCTCCTACGAGCAGTACGTC. This encodes CASSDSSGISSYEQYV.

The chain couples TRBV5-4 to TRBJ2-7, with D hard to call. The V gene's germline CDR1 is SGHNT and CDR2 YYREEE (reference sequence). CDR3 length equals 17 residues. Trimming pared 8 bases from V and 6 bases from J, leaving 30 bases between. CDR3 region: CASYVKPLFHLWCEQYV. For the CDR3, the DNA is TGTGCCAGTTACGTCAAGCCCCTTTTTCATTTATGGTGCGAGCAGTACGTC.

The chain joins TRBV5-4 to TRBJ2-1; 7 positions agree with TRBD2. The germline V gene has CDR1 SGHNT and CDR2 YYREEE (reference sequence). V lost 0 bases to trimming and J lost 6 bases; unmatched junction nucleotides: 15. CDR3 length: 18 residues. CDR3 DNA sequence: TGTGCCAGCAGCTTGGCCCCTCTGGGCGGGAGCCTAGGCAATGAGCAGTTCTTC. Amino acid sequence: CASSLAPLGGSLGNEQFF. The full variable domain, its missing parts supplied by reference TRBV5-4 and TRBJ2-1, is ETGVTQSPTHLIKTRGQQVTLRCSSQSGHNTVSWYQQALGQGPQFIFQYYREEENGRGNFPPRFSGLQFPNYSSELNVNALELDDSALYLCASSLAPLGGSLGNEQFFGPGTRLTVL.

V usage is TRBV6-5 and J usage is TRBJ2-1; 7 bases agree with TRBD2. The germline V gene encodes CDR1 MNHEY and CDR2 SVGAGI. The junction had 7 bases not matched to a gene; V was cut back by 10 bases and J by 7 bases. This CDR3 comprises 12 residues. This CDR3 reads CATAGESNEQFF. As DNA, the CDR3 is TGTGCCACTGCGGGGGAGTCAAATGAGCAGTTCTTC.

The V and J genes are TRBV11-2 and TRBJ2-7; tentative D call: TRBD2 (6 bases). Germline CDR1 is SGHAT and CDR2 is FQNNGV. This CDR3 spans 14 amino acids. Deletions cut 0 bases from V and 6 bases from J, with 12 bases between. CDR3 nucleotide sequence: TGTGCCAGCAGCTTAGACCCCGGGAGAGGCGAGCAGTACTTC. Encoded protein: CASSLDPGRGEQYF.

CDR3 sequence reads: CASSSGLVAETQYF. The CDR3, as DNA: TGCGCCAGCAGCTCGGGACTAGTAGCCGAGACCCAGTACTTC. The chain employs TRBV5-1 and TRBJ2-5; 8 bases are a match to TRBD2. Trimming removed 3 bases from V and 5 bases from J; junction bases left unmatched: 6. CDR1 is SGHRS, CDR2 YFSETQ, per germline. The CDR3 is made up of 14 amino acids.

This clone was observed a few times. The chain recombines TRBV19 with TRBJ1-2; the D gene is possibly TRBD1 (5 bases). V lost 7 bases and J 8 bases, leaving 23 bases between the germline ends. Germline assignment: CDR1 LNHDA and CDR2 SQIVND (reference sequence). This CDR3 contains 15 residues. Written as DNA, the CDR3 is TGTGCCAGTAAAGGGAGTTCTTGGTCGGAGGGGGGCTACACCTTC. Amino acids: CASKGSSWSEGGYTF.

V and J are TRBV24-1 and TRBJ2-3; D unclear. The germline V gene has CDR1 KGHDR and CDR2 SFDVKD. The CDR3 length is 11 residues. Trimming shortened V by 5 bases and J by 3 bases, and 2 bases separated the two germline ends. The CDR3 DNA is TGTGCCACCAGTGTAACAGATACGCAGTATTTT. Translating gives CATSVTDTQYF.

In DNA form, the CDR3 reads TGTGCCAGCAGCAAGGACAGGGCGAGGGTAGATACGCAGTATTTT. Encoded protein: CASSKDRARVDTQYF. The V call is TRBV9, the J call TRBJ2-3, with 8 nucleotides matching TRBD1. Germline assignment: CDR1 SGDLS and CDR2 YYNGEE. This CDR3 contains 15 residues. The trim removed 4 bases at V and 5 bases at J, leaving 9 bases unmatched.

The CDR3 DNA sequence: TGTGCCAGCAGCCAAAACCGGGAGGGGGTGGGAGCTTTCTTT. It codes for CASSQNREGVGAFF. This chain joins TRBV3-1 (or the pseudogene TRBV3-2) and TRBJ1-1; perhaps TRBD1 as D (6 bases). V was shortened by 2 bases and J by 10 bases, with 17 bases between the two germline ends. The CDR3 runs 14 residues. In germline, CDR1 is LGHDT, CDR2 YNNKEL (reference sequence).

The J gene is TRBJ2-1, the V gene TRBV7-2; a possible D gene is TRBD2 (6 bases). Germline CDR1 and CDR2: SGHTA and FQGNSA. The CDR3 consists of 16 residues. V lost 5 bases to trimming and J lost 9 bases, with 23 bases between them. The CDR3 sequence is CASSPWGVVEASEQFF. DNA for the CDR3: TGTGCCAGCAGCCCCTGGGGGGTGGTCGAGGCGAGTGAGCAGTTCTTC.

V usage is TRBV10-2 and J usage is TRBJ2-1; D is perhaps TRBD2 (5 bases). The germline V and J ends were trimmed by 5 bases and 0 bases, with 8 bases remaining between them. The CDR3 sequence is 14 residues long. CDR1 is WSHSY, CDR2 SAAADI, per germline. The CDR3 spells CASSSGSSYNEQFF. In DNA form, the CDR3 reads TGCGCCAGCAGTAGCGGAAGCTCCTACAATGAGCAGTTCTTC.

The chain carries TRBV2 and TRBJ2-3; maybe TRBD1 (6 bases). The V end was cut by 7 bases, the J end by 6 bases, with 17 bases between. Germline V gene sequence: CDR1 SNHLY, CDR2 FYNNEI. This CDR3 comprises 14 residues. The CDR3 DNA is TGTGCCAGCACCCCCCTTAGGGGGTTGGATACGCAGTATTTT. This sequence encodes CASTPLRGLDTQYF. Based on the CDR3 plus reference TRBV2 and TRBJ2-3, the full variable domain is EPEVTQTPSHQVTQMGQEVILRCVPISNHLYFYWYRQILGQKVEFLVSFYNNEISEKSEIFDDQFSVERPDGSNFTLKIRSTKLEDSAMYFCASTPLRGLDTQYFGPGTRLTVL.

The chain couples TRBV14 to TRBJ2-2, with 7 bases identical to TRBD2. Per the germline V gene, CDR1 is SGHDN and CDR2 is FVKESK. V lost 1 base to trimming and J lost 2 bases; unmatched junction nucleotides: 13. CDR3 size: 19 residues. CDR3 sequence reads: CASSQARGSGRLNTGELFF. The CDR3 nucleotides read TGTGCCAGCAGCCAAGCGAGGGGCTCCGGGAGGCTTAACACCGGGGAGCTGTTTTTT.